This T cell receptor (beta chain) originates from a study of Graves' ophthalmopathy and Graves' hyperthyroidism. Looking at the study overall: A follow-up of 18 months without ophthalmopathy meant that hyperthyroidism was stable.

The CDR3 is made up of 13 amino acids. Per germline, CDR1 MNHEY and CDR2 SVGAGI. Trimming took 6 bases from V and 9 from J, leaving 17 bases between them. This clonotype was recorded at least ten times. Its antigen is not identified. Exclusion covered patients with other autoimmune diseases or uncontrolled infections (as well as pregnancy or lactation). The sequenced template was RNA, covering the TCR beta CDR3 region. After a first-round RT-PCR with HTBI primers, a second-round multiplex PCR was run. TCRdb fed the multiplex PCR reads into MiXCR, producing one record per CDR3 protein. The repertoire holds 1 million to 1.3 million distinct CDR3 sequences, with about 40% as singletons. Study-wide findings and caveats: Using a 13-signature model, the authors split ophthalmopathy from stable hyperthyroidism, with under 90% sensitivity and 75% to 82% specificity.

Source material: peripheral blood or thyroid tissue (not recorded which). The V call is TRBV6-5, the J call TRBJ2-5; tentative D call: TRBD2 (5 bases). This TCR came from an adult man with Graves' hyperthyroidism. Here the CDR3 DNA reads TGTGCCAGCAGAATGGACGGCGGGCGGCCCCAGTACTTC. This translates into CASRMDGGRPQYF.